This record looks at one T cell receptor beta chain sequence and its context. The record originates from a study of T cell responses to AZD1222 COVID-19 vaccine. The assay was immunoSEQ multiplex PCR, and TCRdb's table has in-frame clones only and misses some. The top ten hold roughly 5% of the sample, which has 150,000 or so clones, 85% to 95% seen once. Trimming left V 3 bases short and J 2 bases short, with 10 bases between. Germline assignment: CDR1 LNHDA and CDR2 SQIVND (reference sequence). There are 15 residues in the CDR3. This clonotype was obtained from an adult who received the AZD1222 COVID-19 vaccine. The sample in question was peripheral blood, obtained 28 days after the second AZD1222 dose. The J gene is TRBJ2-2, the V gene TRBV19, with a tentative D call TRBD2 (5 bases). The CDR3 sequence is CASSMWTRNTGELFF. The CDR3 DNA is TGTGCCAGTAGTATGTGGACTCGTAACACCGGGGAGCTGTTTTTT.